This TCR beta chain was retrieved from a study of early T cells in non-severe SARS-CoV-2 infection. As for the study in general: Bulk RNA isolated from unsorted whole blood underwent sequencing; chains were not paired. Study results and caveats: In VDJdb matching, anti-spike CD8 responses were favored while private and CD4 specificities went missing.

As for this clonotype: As yet, its antigen is unknown.

Trimming removed 0 bases from V and 4 bases from J, with 9 bases in between. The CDR3 is 13 amino acids. From germline, CDR1 is SQVTM and CDR2 ANQGSEA. Individual cDNA molecules carried attached unique molecular identifiers. A single record per CDR3 protein comes from TCRdb applying MiXCR to the 5' RACE reads. The sample lists about 33,000 distinct CDR3 sequences, around 5% occurring once. The clonotype originates from an adult who was a healthcare worker with PCR-confirmed SARS-CoV-2 infection or an uninfected control (not recorded which). Sequenced: whole blood. The rearrangement joins TRBV29-1 to TRBJ1-1, with a possible D match to TRBD1 (6 bases). The CDR3 sequence: CSVEEGGGTEAFF. The CDR3, as DNA: TGCAGCGTTGAAGAAGGAGGGGGCACTGAAGCTTTCTTT.